The next 23 T cell receptor beta chains were all read from a single sample in a study of CD8 T cells in ankylosing spondylitis. TCRdb redid the calling of the 5' RACE reads with MiXCR, one entry per CDR3 protein. Found here are approximately 200,000 distinct CDR3 sequences, roughly 12% of them singletons; the top ten hold approximately 15%. The specimen was blood, either unsorted or a sorted T cell fraction (not recorded which). The source of these receptors is a male donor with ankylosing spondylitis or in good health (not recorded which).

The chain is built from TRBV28 and TRBJ2-3; D is ambiguous. Germline values: CDR1 MDHEN, CDR2 SYDVKM. CDR3 length: 14 amino acids. With 6 bases removed from V and 4 bases from J, the gap between germline ends came to 14 bases. The CDR3 loop is CASSDKASADTQYF. The CDR3 DNA reads TGTGCCAGCAGCGATAAGGCGAGCGCAGATACGCAGTATTTT. The full variable domain, completed using reference TRBV28 and TRBJ2-3, is DVKVTQSSRYLVKRTGEKVFLECVQDMDHENMFWYRQDPGLGLRLIYFSYDVKMKEKGDIPEGYSVSREKKERFSLILESASTNQTSMYLCASSDKASADTQYFGPGTRLTVL.

Of note for this clonotype: The junction departs from the called germline gene at one end, perhaps through a read error. The V call is TRBV15, the J call TRBJ2-5, with 15 bases identical to TRBD2. Germline V gives CDR1 LNHNV, CDR2 YYDKDF (reference sequence). The CDR3 loop spans 17 amino acids. Here the CDR3 DNA reads TGTGCCACCATACAACCGGGACTAGCGGGAGGAAAGGAGAGCCAGTACTTC. This translates into CATIQPGLAGGKESQYF.

This chain's CDR3 is CASSLAPGTSGSTDTQYF. CDR3 bases: TGTGCCAGCAGCTTGGCCCCCGGGACTAGCGGGAGCACAGATACGCAGTATTTT. The chain couples TRBV5-6 to TRBJ2-3; TRBD2 agrees at 12 bases. The V segment lost 0 bases and the J segment 0 bases; nucleotides outside the gene matches: 5. Germline V gene data show CDR1 as SGHDT and CDR2 as YYEEEE. The CDR3 spans 18 residues.

The rearrangement joins TRBV4-1 to TRBJ1-4, with D uncertain. This CDR3 has 15 amino acids. The V and J ends lost 0 bases and 7 bases respectively, with 12 bases between them. The germline CDR1 and CDR2 sequences are MGHRA and YSYEKL. CDR3 nucleotides: TGCGCCAGCAGCCAAGATCCCCCTATGGGTGAAAAACTGTTTTTT. Translated, it gives CASSQDPPMGEKLFF.

The table lists this clonotype with a few counts. The gene calls are TRBV20-1 and TRBJ2-7, with 7 bases lining up with TRBD1. CDR1 is DFQATT, CDR2 SNEGSKA, per germline (reference sequence). The CDR3 sequence is 11 residues long. V shed 4 bases, J shed 3 bases, and the junction held 0 bases outside the gene matches. The CDR3 DNA sequence: TGCAGTGCTAACAGGGGCTACGAGCAGTACTTC. It is translated as CSANRGYEQYF.

This clonotype has just a few counts. This chain connects TRBV20-1 to TRBJ2-7; TRBD2 might be the D (6 bases). The germline V gene encodes CDR1 DFQATT and CDR2 SNEGSKA (reference sequence). V lost 5 bases to trimming and J lost 6 bases, with 14 bases between them. There are 12 residues in the CDR3. The CDR3 region is CSAQAGGFEQYF. The CDR3 DNA reads TGCAGTGCTCAAGCCGGGGGTTTCGAGCAGTACTTC.

The table lists this clonotype with many counts. The chain employs TRBV29-1 and TRBJ2-3; 14 bases are a match to TRBD2. The trim removed 6 bases at V and 0 bases at J, leaving 5 bases unmatched. The CDR3 has 16 amino acids. CDR1 and CDR2 from the germline V gene are SQVTM and ANQGSEA. CDR3 amino acids: CSVDRTSGGSTDTQYF. The DNA of the CDR3 is TGCAGCGTGGACCGGACTAGCGGGGGGAGCACAGATACGCAGTATTTT.

The chain links TRBV19 to TRBJ1-1, with a weak D call TRBD1 (6 bases). Trimming shortened V by 5 bases and J by 2 bases, and 18 bases separated the two germline ends. The CDR3 runs 16 residues. Germline CDR1 reads LNHDA; CDR2 reads SQIVND (reference sequence). CDR3 amino acids: CASSLGQTDPNTEAFF. In DNA, the CDR3 is TGTGCCAGTAGTTTGGGACAAACGGACCCTAACACTGAAGCTTTCTTT.

This clonotype has just a few counts. One junction end disagrees with the germline gene, perhaps due to a read error. The chain combines TRBV7-9 with TRBJ2-1; 7 bases agree with TRBD1. Germline CDR1 is SEHNR and CDR2 is FQNEAQ (reference sequence). This CDR3 comprises 12 residues. CDR3 in amino acids: CASRAGTDELFF. In nucleotides, the CDR3 is TGTGCCAGCAGGGCCGGGACAGACGAGCTGTTCTTC.

The CDR3 DNA reads TGTGCCAGCAGTCTCTTCAGGGTGACGAACACTGAAGCTTTCTTT. Translated, it gives CASSLFRVTNTEAFF. This sequence joins TRBV27 and TRBJ1-1, with a possible D match to TRBD1 (5 bases). The CDR3 runs to 15 residues. Germline V gene data show CDR1 as MNHEY and CDR2 as SMNVEV (reference sequence). Trimming shortened V by 5 bases and J by 1 base, and 14 bases separated the two germline ends.

Ten or more counts support this clonotype. This chain links TRBV3-1 with TRBJ1-1, with D unresolved. CDR3 length: 13 amino acids. V dropped 1 base and J dropped 4 bases, with 7 bases sitting between them. Per the germline V gene, CDR1 is LGHDT and CDR2 is YNNKEL (reference sequence). CDR3 protein: CASSQGPGTEAFF. For the CDR3, the DNA is TGTGCCAGCAGCCAAGGACCGGGCACTGAAGCTTTCTTT. The variable domain in full, completed from reference TRBV3-1 and TRBJ1-1, reads DTAVSQTPKYLVTQMGNDKSIKCEQNLGHDTMYWYKQDSKKFLKIMFSYNNKELIINETVPNRFSPKSPDKAHLNLHINSLELGDSAVYFCASSQGPGTEAFFGQGTRLTVV.

This clonotype was counted only a few times. The rearrangement links TRBV20-1 to TRBJ1-4; 7 bases agree with TRBD1. Germline V gives CDR1 DFQATT, CDR2 SNEGSKA (reference sequence). Trimming cost V 0 bases and J 7 bases; bases outside gene matches: 11. The CDR3 extends over 16 amino acids. Here the CDR3 reads CSARDRLRGSGEKLFF. Written as DNA, the CDR3 is TGCAGTGCTAGAGATAGGCTCAGGGGGTCGGGTGAAAAACTGTTTTTT.

This clonotype was counted only a few times. The chain carries TRBV4-1 and TRBJ2-7, with 7 positions matching TRBD2. Per the germline V gene, CDR1 is MGHRA and CDR2 is YSYEKL. Unmatched junction bases numbered 5, after V lost 3 bases and J lost 0 bases. The CDR3 sequence is 15 residues long. CDR3 bases: TGCGCCAGCAGCCATGTCGGGGGGTTCTCCTACGAGCAGTACTTC. Translated: CASSHVGGFSYEQYF.

V gene TRBV5-1 combines with J gene TRBJ2-5, with 8 bases lining up with TRBD1. V dropped 0 bases and J dropped 4; count of bases not matched to a gene: 8. The V gene's germline CDR1 is SGHRS and CDR2 YFSETQ. This CDR3 has 16 amino acids. This CDR3 is CASSLAADRVRETQYF. Here the CDR3 DNA reads TGCGCCAGCAGCTTGGCCGCGGACAGGGTGCGAGAGACCCAGTACTTC.

This clonotype has a handful of counts. The chain has TRBV6-1 and TRBJ2-1, with no clear D. The CDR3 has 15 residues. Deletions cut 5 bases from V and 8 bases from J, with 19 bases between. Germline V gene data show CDR1 as MNHNS and CDR2 as SASEGT. The CDR3 sequence is CASSTVRTPPDEQFF. The CDR3 coding sequence is TGTGCCAGCAGTACGGTTAGGACCCCTCCCGATGAGCAGTTCTTC.

The genes are TRBV14 and TRBJ2-2, with D unresolved. This CDR3 spans 11 amino acids. CDR1 is SGHDN and CDR2 is FVKESK in the germline V gene. The V end was cut by 5 bases, the J end by 7 bases, with 5 bases between. This CDR3 is CASSLFGELFF. In DNA form, the CDR3 reads TGTGCCAGCAGCTTATTCGGGGAGCTGTTTTTT. The full variable domain, in which reference TRBV14 and TRBJ2-2 provide the parts outside the CDR3, is EAGVTQFPSHSVIEKGQTVTLRCDPISGHDNLYWYRRVMGKEIKFLLHFVKESKQDESGMPNNRFLAERTGGTYSTLKVQPAELEDSGVYFCASSLFGELFFGEGSRLTVL.

There are a few counts of this clonotype. The J gene is TRBJ2-1, the V gene TRBV29-1, with TRBD2 identical over 10 bases. CDR3 length: 15 amino acids. V lost 3 bases to trimming and J lost 2 bases; unmatched junction nucleotides: 4. Germline values: CDR1 SQVTM, CDR2 ANQGSEA. Written as DNA, the CDR3 is TGCAGCGTTGAGCCAGCGGGAGGGGCCTACAATGAGCAGTTCTTC. Its protein is CSVEPAGGAYNEQFF.

In its sample, this clonotype was seen a few times. This chain joins TRBV7-9 and TRBJ2-4; weak D call: TRBD1 (5 bases). From germline, CDR1 is SEHNR and CDR2 FQNEAQ (reference sequence). This CDR3 is built from 13 residues. V was pared by 5 bases and J by 5 bases, with 10 bases between. CDR3 sequence: CASSVPTENIQYF. The CDR3 coding sequence is TGTGCCAGCAGCGTCCCGACAGAAAACATTCAGTACTTC.

V is TRBV20-1 and J is TRBJ2-3; no clear D gene. CDR3 length: 14 residues. The germline V gene has CDR1 DFQATT and CDR2 SNEGSKA (reference sequence). Trimming took 3 bases from V and 1 from J, leaving 11 bases between them. CDR3 loop: CSASLTHGTDTQYF. The DNA for the CDR3 is TGCAGTGCTAGTCTGACTCATGGCACAGATACGCAGTATTTT.

This chain uses TRBV29-1 with TRBJ2-1, with 7 bases that match TRBD2. Germline V gives CDR1 SQVTM, CDR2 ANQGSEA. This CDR3 has 15 amino acids. With V trimmed by 4 bases and J by 2 bases, 8 bases remained unmatched. The CDR3 here is CSVAGGRGAYNEQFF. The CDR3, as DNA: TGCAGCGTTGCCGGCGGGAGAGGGGCCTACAATGAGCAGTTCTTC.

In this sample, this clonotype turned up a few times. This chain uses TRBV4-1 with TRBJ2-7; D not resolved. Trimming took 5 bases from V and 0 from J, leaving 14 bases between them. Germline V gene lookup returns CDR1 MGHRA and CDR2 YSYEKL. The CDR3 is 15 amino acids. The CDR3 sequence is CASSSDRASSYEQYF. The CDR3 nucleotides read TGCGCCAGCAGCTCTGACCGCGCGAGCTCCTACGAGCAGTACTTC.

This clonotype was counted only a few times. The rearrangement links TRBV15 to TRBJ1-5; D is unresolved. CDR3 length equals 15 residues. Germline CDR1 and CDR2: LNHNV and YYDKDF (reference sequence). V lost 0 bases and J 3 bases, leaving 9 bases between the germline ends. This chain's CDR3 is CATSREGGFNQPQHF. The CDR3 bases are TGTGCCACCAGCAGAGAGGGAGGGTTCAATCAGCCCCAGCATTTT.

This clonotype was seen a handful of times. This rearrangement joins TRBV27 to TRBJ2-7, with a tentative D call TRBD2 (5 bases). In germline, CDR1 is MNHEY, CDR2 SMNVEV (reference sequence). The CDR3 totals 14 residues. Trimming pared 6 bases from V and 1 base from J, leaving 13 bases between. The CDR3 region is CASRVSGASYEQYF. The CDR3 nucleotides read TGTGCCAGCAGGGTCAGCGGAGCTTCCTACGAGCAGTACTTC.